A selection of T cell receptor beta chains follows, all from one sample in a study of T cells in Graves' hyperthyroidism and ophthalmopathy. Each CDR3 protein gets one entry after TCRdb re-called the multiplex PCR reads with MiXCR. In the table there are around 350,000 distinct CDR3 sequences, 19% of which are singletons. The source material was blood. Every receptor here comes from a woman aged 18-29 years with Graves' hyperthyroidism. Both conserved end residues are part of each CDR3. A D gene is named only where the DNA matches it firmly. Clone size is stated in some rows and not others, as once, few, many or a class when expanded.

clone size,J gene,D gene,V gene,CDR3 protein,CDR3 DNA
many,TRBJ1-5,NA,TRBV6-1,CASNGGGQGQPQHF,TGTGCCAGCAATGGCGGGGGGCAGGGGCAGCCCCAGCATTTT
NA,TRBJ1-5,NA,TRBV6-4,CASSDSIGSQPQHF,TGTGCCAGCAGTGACTCGATAGGATCGCAGCCTCAGCATTTT
few,TRBJ2-4,NA,TRBV4-1,CASSQEEGSKENIKYF,TGCGCCAGCAGCCAAGAAGAGGGCAGCAAAGAAAACATTAAGTACTTC
NA,TRBJ2-7,TRBD2,TRBV5-4,CASSLGGGIYEQYF,TGTGCCAGCAGCTTGGGCGGGGGGATCTACGAGCAGTACTTC
many,TRBJ2-7,NA,TRBV6-1,CASRAAGSRGREQYF,TGTGCCAGCAGGGCCGCGGGGTCTAGGGGTCGAGAGCAGTACTTC
few,TRBJ2-2,TRBD2,TRBV20-1,CSARGRSGGGNTGELFF,TGCAGTGCTCGCGGCAGGAGCGGGGGGGGGAACACCGGGGAGCTGTTTTTT
many,TRBJ1-1,NA,TRBV14,CASSHQKGRLNTEAFF,TGTGCCAGCAGCCATCAAAAGGGACGACTGAACACTGAAGCTTTCTTT
many,TRBJ1-1,NA,TRBV10-2,CASISQNTEAFF,TGCGCCAGCATTAGCCAGAACACTGAAGCTTTCTTT
many,TRBJ1-2,TRBD1,TRBV28,CASSFLTRGHDYGYTF,TGTGCCAGCAGTTTCTTGACTAGGGGGCACGACTATGGCTACACCTTC
many,TRBJ2-7,TRBD2,TRBV6-6,CASLSSGGGGQYF,TGTGCCAGCCTCTCTAGCGGGGGGGGCGGGCAGTACTTC
NA,TRBJ2-7,NA,TRBV7-2,CASSYKPGTTYEQYF,TGTGCCAGCAGCTACAAACCCGGGACGACCTACGAGCAGTACTTC
many,TRBJ1-5,NA,TRBV20-1,CSARDSGKHGDQPQHF,TGCAGTGCTAGAGATTCAGGGAAGCATGGGGATCAGCCCCAGCATTTT
NA,TRBJ2-2,NA,TRBV20-1,CSARFRAHTGELFF,TGCAGTGCTAGGTTTAGAGCCCACACCGGGGAGCTGTTTTTT
many,TRBJ2-5,NA,TRBV2,CASSDERIQQETQYF,TGTGCCAGCAGTGATGAGAGGATTCAACAAGAGACCCAGTACTTC
many,TRBJ2-7,TRBD1,TRBV2,CARRGLGGYEQYF,TGTGCCAGAAGGGGGCTGGGCGGTTACGAGCAGTACTTC
many,TRBJ2-7,NA,TRBV6-4,CAATGGDTYEQYF,TGTGCCGCCACGGGTGGGGACACGTACGAGCAGTACTTC
NA,TRBJ1-1,NA,TRBV13,CASSLKTGGLNTEAFF,TGTGCCAGCAGCCTTAAGACGGGAGGGTTGAACACTGAAGCTTTCTTT
NA,TRBJ1-2,NA,TRBV28,CASSRAPTHSNYGYTF,TGTGCCAGCAGTCGGGCCCCGACACATTCTAACTATGGCTACACCTTC
many,TRBJ1-3,NA,TRBV28,CASSYTGTGNTIYF,TGTGCCAGCAGTTACACAGGGACTGGAAACACCATATATTTT
many,TRBJ2-7,NA,TRBV20-1,CSAESGTSSSYEQYF,TGCAGTGCCGAATCCGGGACTTCTTCCTCCTACGAGCAGTACTTC
NA,TRBJ2-3,TRBD2,TRBV6-1,CASRVDSGGFTDRQYF,TGTGCCAGCAGGGTTGATAGCGGGGGTTTTACAGATAGGCAGTATTTT
NA,TRBJ1-5,NA,TRBV6-1,CASSNSGVQPQHF,TGTGCCAGCAGTAATTCAGGGGTTCAGCCCCAGCATTTT
NA,TRBJ2-5,TRBD1,TRBV19,CASSPGDRLQETQYF,TGTGCCAGTAGCCCCGGGGACAGACTCCAAGAGACCCAGTACTTC
many,TRBJ1-2,NA,TRBV24-1,CATSDQDRLYGYTF,TGTGCCACCAGTGATCAAGACAGACTTTATGGCTACACCTTC
many,TRBJ1-2,NA,TRBV12-5,CASGLAFPLYGYTF,TGTGCTAGTGGTTTGGCTTTTCCGCTCTATGGCTACACCTTC
many,TRBJ2-5,TRBD1,TRBV12-3/TRBV12-4,CASTLGTGVETQYF,TGTGCCAGCACCCTCGGGACAGGGGTAGAGACCCAGTACTTC
many,TRBJ2-5,NA,TRBV20-1,CSAGGRTQETQYF,TGCAGTGCTGGGGGGAGGACCCAAGAGACCCAGTACTTC
NA,TRBJ2-7,NA,TRBV28,CASTRPLQTYDQYF,TGTGCCAGCACCCGGCCTCTACAGACCTACGATCAGTACTTC
many,TRBJ2-7,NA,TRBV9,CASSVDSRFYEQYF,TGTGCCAGCAGCGTAGACAGTCGATTCTACGAGCAGTACTTC
few,TRBJ2-6,NA,TRBV4-1,CASSQGRGLSGANVLTF,TGCGCCAGCAGCCAAGGACGGGGGCTCTCTGGGGCCAACGTCCTGACTTTC
few,TRBJ2-2,NA,TRBV12-3/TRBV12-4,CASTLSPGIDTGELFF,TGTGCCAGCACTTTAAGTCCGGGTATAGACACCGGGGAGCTGTTTTTT
many,TRBJ1-2,NA,TRBV20-1,CSSTPREQSYGYTF,TGCAGTTCCACCCCCCGGGAACAGAGCTATGGCTACACCTTC
many,TRBJ1-2,TRBD1,TRBV12-3/TRBV12-4,CASSSEQGGGYTF,TGTGCCAGCAGTTCAGAACAGGGGGGTGGCTACACCTTC
NA,TRBJ1-1,NA,TRBV20-1,CSARAGVEEAFF,TGCAGTGCCCGGGCGGGGGTGGAAGAAGCTTTCTTT
many,TRBJ1-2,NA,TRBV12-3/TRBV12-4,CASSPPTVIYGYTF,TGTGCCAGCAGTCCACCGACAGTGATCTATGGCTACACCTTC
many,TRBJ1-2,NA,TRBV20-1,CSARVWQGTYGYTF,TGCAGTGCTAGAGTCTGGCAGGGCACCTATGGCTACACCTTC
many,TRBJ1-5,TRBD1,TRBV15,CATSIVRGVQPQHF,TGTGCCACCAGCATCGTCAGGGGGGTTCAGCCCCAGCATTTT
few,TRBJ2-1,NA,TRBV9,CASSYRDPLANEQFF,TGTGCCAGCAGCTACCGGGACCCCCTGGCCAATGAGCAGTTCTTC
many,TRBJ1-1,NA,TRBV29-1,CSVEDTGEAFF,TGCAGCGTTGAAGACACAGGTGAAGCTTTCTTT
NA,TRBJ1-2,NA,TRBV2,CASSGDIANYGYTF,TGTGCCAGCAGTGGGGACATCGCGAACTATGGTTACACCTTC
many,TRBJ1-1,NA,TRBV12-3/TRBV12-4,CASSLQGFEAFF,TGTGCCAGCAGTCTACAGGGTTTTGAAGCTTTCTTT
many,TRBJ1-2,TRBD1,TRBV6-1,CASSVRGRNYGYTF,TGTGCCAGCAGTGTAAGGGGGCGCAATTATGGCTACACCTTC
few,TRBJ1-2,TRBD1,TRBV28,CASSPTGTGPYGYTF,TGTGCCAGCAGTCCCACCGGGACAGGGCCCTATGGCTACACCTTC
many,TRBJ1-2,NA,TRBV6-1,CASSVQIYGYTF,TGTGCCAGCAGTGTACAGATCTATGGCTACACCTTC
many,TRBJ2-7,NA,TRBV9,CASSATTFSEQYF,TGTGCCAGCAGCGCGACTACCTTTAGCGAGCAGTACTTC
many,TRBJ1-2,NA,TRBV2,CASSEGPNYGYTF,TGTGCCAGCAGTGAGGGCCCGAACTATGGCTACACCTTC
many,TRBJ1-1,NA,TRBV28,CASSRRVIPEAFF,TGTGCCAGCAGTCGCAGGGTAATTCCTGAAGCTTTCTTT
many,TRBJ2-2,NA,TRBV11-2,CASSLVRPGELFF,TGTGCCAGCAGCTTAGTGAGACCTGGGGAGCTGTTTTTT
many,TRBJ2-4,NA,TRBV2,CASSPDTKGNIQYF,TGTGCCAGCAGCCCCGACACGAAAGGGAACATTCAGTACTTC
many,TRBJ2-3,NA,TRBV5-1,CASSLDTDTDTQYF,TGCGCCAGCAGCTTGGACACAGACACAGATACGCAGTATTTT
NA,TRBJ1-1,NA,TRBV29-1,CSVQGIMNTEAFF,TGCAGCGTTCAGGGTATCATGAACACTGAAGCTTTCTTT
few,TRBJ1-6,NA,TRBV18,CASSPRGRRLTLHF,TGTGCCAGCTCACCACGCGGACGTCGATTGACCCTCCACTTT
NA,TRBJ2-3,NA,TRBV20-1,CSARDPVSDTQYF,TGCAGTGCTAGAGACCCCGTGTCAGATACGCAGTATTTT
many,TRBJ2-7,NA,TRBV20-1,CSAPDRSSSYEQYF,TGCAGTGCTCCCGACAGGTCTAGCTCCTACGAGCAGTACTTC
many,TRBJ2-2,TRBD1,TRBV12-5,CASGSTGETTGELFF,TGTGCTAGTGGTTCCACAGGGGAAACGACCGGGGAGCTGTTTTTT